Presented here are 3 T cell receptor beta chains from one specimen sequenced in a study of T cell responses to AZD1222 COVID-19 vaccine. TCRdb's copy holds only in-frame clones and misses some; the assay was immunoSEQ multiplex PCR. The repertoire has 140,000 or so clones, roughly nine tenths of them found once; the top ten carry roughly 1.5%. Sequencing was performed on peripheral blood, taken 28 days after the second AZD1222 dose. These receptor sequences come from an adult who received the AZD1222 COVID-19 vaccine.

The V and J genes are TRBV19 and TRBJ2-5, with 11 nucleotides matching TRBD2. Germline trimming cut 5 bases from V and 1 base from J; bases unmatched to any gene: 3. This CDR3 spans 15 amino acids. Germline loops: CDR1 LNHDA, CDR2 SQIVND (reference sequence). In DNA, the CDR3 is TGTGCCAGTAGTGTCGGGACTAGCGGCCAAGAGACCCAGTACTTC. Translation: CASSVGTSGQETQYF.

The V gene is TRBV30, the J gene TRBJ1-2; no clear D. V lost 0 bases and J lost 2, with 4 bases in between. Germline V gene sequence: CDR1 GTSNPN, CDR2 SVGIG (reference sequence). This CDR3 has 12 amino acids. CDR3 nucleotide sequence: TGTGCCTGGAGTGTAAAGAACTATGGCTACACCTTC. It is translated as CAWSVKNYGYTF. The full variable domain, in which reference TRBV30 and TRBJ1-2 provide the parts outside the CDR3, is SQTIHQWPATLVQPVGSPLSLECTVEGTSNPNLYWYRQAAGRGLQLLFYSVGIGQISSEVPQNLSASRPQDRQFILSSKKLLLSDSGFYLCAWSVKNYGYTFGSGTRLTVV.

Written as DNA, the CDR3 is TGTGCCAGCAGTTTAGGAGCTCACACCCATGGCTACACCTTC. It codes for CASSLGAHTHGYTF. This chain connects TRBV28 to TRBJ1-2; D is ambiguous. Germline loops: CDR1 MDHEN, CDR2 SYDVKM. Deletions cut 2 bases from V and 6 bases from J, with 13 bases between. CDR3 length: 14 amino acids.